The T cell receptor (beta chain) under discussion was sequenced for a study of metastatic and nonmetastatic thyroid tumors. Study at large: Repertoires were compared across blood and tumor or nodule tissue from malignant and benign thyroid patients. Study-wide results and caveats: TCR beta diversity was reportedly significantly higher in malignant thyroid tumors than benign nodules, in blood and tumor.

To note about this clone: The antigen remains undetermined.

CDR3 size: 14 residues. Germline V CDR1 and CDR2: KGHSH, LQKENI. V lost 3 bases and J lost 0; bases outside the gene matches: 1. TCRdb re-analyzed the PCR reads using MiXCR. Counted here are more than 15,000 clones, over 25% occurring once; the ten biggest clones make up 10% to 15%. Prior to thyroid surgery, none of the patients had received any treatment. Sequenced material: tumor tissue. The chain uses TRBV18 and TRBJ2-7; 8 positions agree with TRBD1. This TCR was recovered from a male donor with papillary thyroid cancer or a benign thyroid nodule (not recorded which). Some clones in this sample may be carry-over from other donors' samples. The CDR3 DNA reads as TGTGCCAGCTCACCGGACAGGGCCTCCTACGAGCAGTACTTC. Translating it yields CASSPDRASYEQYF.